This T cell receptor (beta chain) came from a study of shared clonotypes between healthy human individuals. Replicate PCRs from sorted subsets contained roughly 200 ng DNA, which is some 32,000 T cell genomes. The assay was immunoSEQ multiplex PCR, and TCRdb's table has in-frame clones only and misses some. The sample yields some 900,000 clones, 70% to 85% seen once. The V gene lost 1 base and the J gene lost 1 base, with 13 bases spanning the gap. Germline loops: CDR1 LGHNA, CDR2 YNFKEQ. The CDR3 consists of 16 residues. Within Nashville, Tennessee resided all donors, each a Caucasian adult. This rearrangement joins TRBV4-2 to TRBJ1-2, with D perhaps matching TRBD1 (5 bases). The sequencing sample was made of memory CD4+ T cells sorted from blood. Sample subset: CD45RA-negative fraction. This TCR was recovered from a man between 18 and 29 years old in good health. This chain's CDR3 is CASSQGVGVDNYGYTF. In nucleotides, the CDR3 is TGTGCCAGCAGCCAAGGAGTAGGGGTCGATAACTATGGCTACACCTTC.